Included here is one TCR beta chain sequence, with context. Antigen specificity is unknown. Included were adult ileal or ileocolonic Crohn's patients indicated for ileocolonic resection. The CDR3 is 14 residues long. Germline CDR1 SEHNR, CDR2 FQNEAQ (reference sequence). Germline trimming cut 1 base from V and 2 bases from J; bases unmatched to any gene: 0. TCRdb's table, derived via immunoSEQ multiplex PCR, lists solely in-frame clones and lacks some. The sample consists of about 7,400 clones, roughly 76% of them appearing once. The data derive from a study of T cell repertoires in ileal Crohn's disease. Findings and caveats of the study: High-frequency clones were more common in sorted CD8 than CD4 cells. Endoscopic recurrence occurred in every patient whose clonality exceeded 26.8%. Active smokers at surgery had more clonal expansions than non-smokers.

This sequence was found in an adult with Crohn's disease. Sequenced sample: ileal tissue. The V and J genes are TRBV7-9 and TRBJ2-3, with 7 bases matching TRBD1. In nucleotides, the CDR3 is TGTGCCAGCAGCTTAGAGGGGGCCACAGATACGCAGTATTTT. Translated, it gives CASSLEGATDTQYF.